The 16 T cell receptor beta chains presented below share a single source sample, sequenced in a study of T-cell reconstitution after alpha-beta-depleted transplantation in children. The TCRbeta library incorporated unique molecular identifiers. TCRdb ran MiXCR on the PCR reads and lists one entry per CDR3 protein. The sample includes fewer than 750,000 distinct CDR3 sequences, over 20% of them seen just once. The sample was PBMCs, taken before TCRalphabeta/CD19-depleted stem cell transplant. These receptors were obtained from a boy in the first two years of life with Wiskott-Aldrich syndrome, due to receive a stem cell transplant.

The chain employs TRBV6-1 and TRBJ2-3; 9 bases agree with TRBD2. This CDR3 is 15 amino acids long. Germline lookup yields CDR1 MNHNS and CDR2 SASEGT. V lost 8 bases, J lost 4 bases, and 10 bases stayed unmatched. The CDR3 bases are TGTGCCAGCTTTCTAGCGGGATGGGAGCCAGATACGCAGTATTTT. It yields the protein CASFLAGWEPDTQYF.

This clonotype appeared a few times. DNA for the CDR3: TGTGCCAGCAGCCCCCGGGGGCGCGGGGATGAGCAGTTCTTC. Translation gives CASSPRGRGDEQFF. This chain uses TRBV14 with TRBJ2-1; TRBD1 or TRBD2 may be the D gene (6 bases each). The CDR3 loop spans 14 amino acids. The V and J ends lost 4 bases and 8 bases respectively, with 15 bases between them. CDR1 is SGHDN and CDR2 is FVKESK in the germline V gene.

This clonotype has just a few counts. The chain combines TRBV6-1 with TRBJ2-3; D gene ambiguous. This CDR3 has 14 amino acids. V was cut by 4 bases and J by 1 base, with 9 bases left in between. Germline V lookup: CDR1 MNHNS, CDR2 SASEGT. As DNA, the CDR3 is TGTGCCAGCAGTGGCCCTAAGGGCACAGATACGCAGTATTTT. Protein product: CASSGPKGTDTQYF.

The rearrangement links TRBV6-1 to TRBJ1-5; a possible D gene is TRBD1 (6 bases). Germline loops: CDR1 MNHNS, CDR2 SASEGT. This CDR3 is 14 amino acids long. Trimming left V 3 bases short and J 7 bases short, with 13 bases between. CDR3 bases: TGTGCCAGCAGTGACGACAGGAATCCCCAGCCCCAGCATTTT. Protein: CASSDDRNPQPQHF.

CDR3 sequence (DNA): TGTGCCACCAGGGGACAGTTGAACACTGAAGCTTTCTTT. Translated: CATRGQLNTEAFF. The V gene is TRBV24-1, the J gene TRBJ1-1, with 7 positions matching TRBD1. Trimming removed 7 bases from V and 0 bases from J; junction bases left unmatched: 1. This CDR3 spans 13 amino acids. CDR1 is KGHDR and CDR2 is SFDVKD in the germline V gene.

The chain joins TRBV28 to TRBJ1-2, with TRBD1 matching over 9 bases. The V and J ends lost 6 bases and 4 bases, in that order; junction bases with no gene match: 9. The CDR3 loop spans 15 amino acids. Germline-derived CDR1 and CDR2 are MDHEN and SYDVKM. DNA of the CDR3: TGTGCCAGCAGGATGAGGGACAGGGTGAGCTATGGCTACACCTTC. It specifies CASRMRDRVSYGYTF.

The chain couples TRBV2 to TRBJ2-3, with D perhaps matching TRBD2 (6 bases). CDR3 length: 15 residues. Germline V gene data show CDR1 as SNHLY and CDR2 as FYNNEI. The CDR3: CATAVFAGYTDTQYF. CDR3 nucleotide sequence: TGTGCGACAGCAGTCTTTGCGGGGTACACAGATACGCAGTATTTT.

This chain joins TRBV7-8 and TRBJ2-2, with 7 bases fitting TRBD2. CDR1 is SGHVS, CDR2 FQNEAQ, per germline. CDR3 length: 15 residues. The V gene end was trimmed by 6 bases and the J gene end by 1 base; junction bases not matched to a gene: 5. CDR3 in DNA: TGTGCCAGCAGACGGGACTACCGGAACACCGGGGAGCTGTTTTTT. Translated, it gives CASRRDYRNTGELFF.

This clonotype was counted only a few times. The chain combines TRBV11-1 with TRBJ2-7; no firm D call. Germline V gives CDR1 SGHAT, CDR2 FQDESV (reference sequence). Trimming stripped 5 bases from V and 0 bases from J, with 8 bases between. There are 13 residues in the CDR3. This chain's CDR3 is CASSRERSYEQYF. The CDR3 DNA sequence: TGTGCCAGCAGCCGAGAGCGCTCCTACGAGCAGTACTTC.

There are a few counts of this clonotype. J is TRBJ2-1 and V is TRBV2; the D gene is possibly TRBD2 (6 bases). The V gene's germline CDR1 is SNHLY and CDR2 FYNNEI. CDR3 length equals 15 residues. V lost 7 bases, J lost 5 bases, and 18 bases lay in between. CDR3 loop: CASTDRSGPNNEQFF. Here the CDR3 DNA reads TGTGCCAGCACCGATCGGAGCGGGCCTAACAATGAGCAGTTCTTC.

The rearrangement links TRBV10-3 to TRBJ2-1, with 9 nucleotides matching TRBD2. This CDR3 spans 13 amino acids. The junction had 3 bases not matched to a gene; V was cut back by 6 bases and J by 6 bases. Germline-derived CDR1 and CDR2 are ENHRY and SYGVKD. CDR3: CAIRREGLNEQFF. The CDR3 DNA reads TGTGCCATCAGGCGGGAGGGCCTCAATGAGCAGTTCTTC.

The chain combines TRBV5-1 with TRBJ2-5; D is unresolved. V lost 3 bases and J lost 4, with 16 bases in between. This CDR3 is 15 amino acids long. Germline V gives CDR1 SGHRS, CDR2 YFSETQ. In DNA form, the CDR3 reads TGCGCCAGCAGCTCGGGTTTATCGGTAAGAGAGACCCAGTACTTC. It specifies CASSSGLSVRETQYF.

This clonotype was picked up a small number of times. The chain links TRBV7-8 to TRBJ2-4; the D is unclear. Trimming took 6 bases from V and 0 from J, leaving 12 bases between them. CDR3 length: 15 residues. Germline assignment: CDR1 SGHVS and CDR2 FQNEAQ. The chain's CDR3 is CASSPEPVAKNIQYF. CDR3 sequence (DNA): TGTGCCAGCAGTCCAGAGCCGGTAGCCAAAAACATTCAGTACTTC.

This clonotype appeared a few times. The V call is TRBV5-5, the J call TRBJ2-7; D may be TRBD1 (7 bases). The CDR3 runs to 16 residues. CDR1 and CDR2 (germline): SGHKS, YYEKEE (reference sequence). V lost 4 bases to trimming and J lost 1 base, with 18 bases between them. The CDR3 sequence is CASSPLRQGGSYEQYF. For the CDR3, the DNA is TGTGCCAGCAGCCCGCTCCGGCAGGGGGGATCCTACGAGCAGTACTTC. The whole variable domain, remainder taken from reference TRBV5-5 and TRBJ2-7, is DAGVTQSPTHLIKTRGQQVTLRCSPISGHKSVSWYQQVLGQGPQFIFQYYEKEERGRGNFPDRFSARQFPNYSSELNVNALLLGDSALYLCASSPLRQGGSYEQYFGPGTRLTVT.

The chain links TRBV20-1 to TRBJ1-5; D gene unclear. The CDR3 spans 15 residues. Germline lookup yields CDR1 DFQATT and CDR2 SNEGSKA (reference sequence). V lost 2 bases to trimming and J lost 3 bases, with 14 bases between them. The CDR3 bases are TGCAGTGCTAGAATTCAACGGAGTGACAATCAGCCCCAGCATTTT. Its protein is CSARIQRSDNQPQHF.

This clonotype turned up a few times. The V call is TRBV15, the J call TRBJ2-3, with 8 bases aligning to TRBD1. Trimming took 1 base from V and 5 from J; bases not matched to a gene: 2. The germline gives CDR1 LNHNV, CDR2 YYDKDF (reference sequence). The CDR3 has 14 residues. CDR3: CATSRGDRGDTQYF. CDR3 nucleotides: TGTGCCACCAGCAGAGGCGACAGGGGAGATACGCAGTATTTT.